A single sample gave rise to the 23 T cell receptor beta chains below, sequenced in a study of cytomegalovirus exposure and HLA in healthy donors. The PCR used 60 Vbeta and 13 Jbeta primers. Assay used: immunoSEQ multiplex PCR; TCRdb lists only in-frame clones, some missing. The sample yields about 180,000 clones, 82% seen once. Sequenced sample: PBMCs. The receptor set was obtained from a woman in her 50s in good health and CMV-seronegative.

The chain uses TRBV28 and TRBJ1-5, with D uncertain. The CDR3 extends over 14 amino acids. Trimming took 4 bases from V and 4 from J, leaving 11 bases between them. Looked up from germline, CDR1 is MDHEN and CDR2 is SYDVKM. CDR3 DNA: TGTGCCAGCAGTTACACAGCACTTAATCAGCCCCAGCATTTT. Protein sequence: CASSYTALNQPQHF.

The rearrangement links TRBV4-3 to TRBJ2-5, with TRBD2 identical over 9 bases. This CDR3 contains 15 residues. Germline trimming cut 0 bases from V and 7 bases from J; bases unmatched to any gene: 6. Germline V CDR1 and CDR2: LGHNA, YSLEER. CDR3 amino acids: CASSQEGRGGVTQYF. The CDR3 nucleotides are TGCGCCAGCAGCCAAGAAGGGCGGGGGGGGGTGACCCAGTACTTC.

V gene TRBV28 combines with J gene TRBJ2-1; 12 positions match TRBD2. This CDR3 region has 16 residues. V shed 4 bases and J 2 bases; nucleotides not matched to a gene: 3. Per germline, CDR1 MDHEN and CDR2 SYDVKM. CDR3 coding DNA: TGTGCCAGCAGTTCTAGCGGGGGGGTCACCTACAATGAGCAGTTCTTC. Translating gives CASSSSGGVTYNEQFF.

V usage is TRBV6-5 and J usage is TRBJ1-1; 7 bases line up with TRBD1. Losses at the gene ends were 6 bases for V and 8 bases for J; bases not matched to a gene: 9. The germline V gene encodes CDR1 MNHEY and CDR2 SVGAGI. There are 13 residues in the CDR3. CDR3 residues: CASSNRGEGEAFF. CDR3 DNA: TGTGCCAGCAGCAACAGGGGTGAGGGAGAAGCTTTCTTT.

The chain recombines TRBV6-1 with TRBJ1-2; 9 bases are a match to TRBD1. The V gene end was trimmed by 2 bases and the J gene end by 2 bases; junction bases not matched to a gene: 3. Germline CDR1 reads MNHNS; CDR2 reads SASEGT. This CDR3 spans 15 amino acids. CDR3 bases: TGTGCCAGCAGTGAACCGGGACAGGGAAACTATGGCTACACCTTC. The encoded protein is CASSEPGQGNYGYTF.

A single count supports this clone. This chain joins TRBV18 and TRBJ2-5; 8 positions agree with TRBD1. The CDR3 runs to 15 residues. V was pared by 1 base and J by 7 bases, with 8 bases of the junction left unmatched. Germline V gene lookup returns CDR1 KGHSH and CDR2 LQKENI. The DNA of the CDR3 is TGTGCCAGCTCACCACTGGAGACAGGGGCCGGGACCCAGTACTTC. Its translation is CASSPLETGAGTQYF.

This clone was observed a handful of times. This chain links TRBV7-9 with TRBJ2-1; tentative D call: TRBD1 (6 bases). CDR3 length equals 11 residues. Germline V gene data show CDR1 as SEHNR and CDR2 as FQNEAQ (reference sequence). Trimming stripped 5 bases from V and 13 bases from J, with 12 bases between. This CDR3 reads CASSPQGSQFF. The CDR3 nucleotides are TGTGCCAGCAGCCCACAGGGTTCACAGTTCTTC. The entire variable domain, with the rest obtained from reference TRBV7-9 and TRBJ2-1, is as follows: DTGVSQNPRHKITKRGQNVTFRCDPISEHNRLYWYRQTLGQGPEFLTYFQNEAQLEKSRLLSDRFSAERPKGSFSTLEIQRTEQGDSAMYLCASSPQGSQFFGPGTRLTVL.

The CDR3 spells CASSIYGGVNEQFF. The DNA of the CDR3 is TGTGCCAGTAGTATATACGGGGGGGTTAATGAGCAGTTCTTC. The rearrangement links TRBV19 to TRBJ2-1, with 8 bases matching TRBD2. This CDR3 is 14 amino acids long. J was trimmed by 7 bases and V by 2 bases; bases with no gene match: 4. The V gene's germline CDR1 is LNHDA and CDR2 SQIVND (reference sequence).

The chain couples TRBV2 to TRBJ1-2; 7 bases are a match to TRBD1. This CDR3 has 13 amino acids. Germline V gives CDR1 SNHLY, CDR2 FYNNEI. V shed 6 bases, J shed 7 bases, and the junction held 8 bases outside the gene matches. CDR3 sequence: CASSPQGESGYTF. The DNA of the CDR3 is TGTGCCAGCAGCCCCCAGGGGGAAAGTGGCTACACCTTC.

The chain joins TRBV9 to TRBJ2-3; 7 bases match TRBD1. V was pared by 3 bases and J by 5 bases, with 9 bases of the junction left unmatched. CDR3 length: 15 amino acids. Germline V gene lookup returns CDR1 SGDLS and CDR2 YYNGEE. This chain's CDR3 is CASSAGTVQGDTQYF. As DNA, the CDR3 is TGTGCCAGCAGCGCCGGGACAGTCCAAGGAGATACGCAGTATTTT.

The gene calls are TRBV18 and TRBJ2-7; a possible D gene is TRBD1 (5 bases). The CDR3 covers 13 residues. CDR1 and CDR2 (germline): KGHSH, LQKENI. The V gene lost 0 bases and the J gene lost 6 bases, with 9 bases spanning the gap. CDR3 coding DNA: TGTGCCAGCTCACCACCGCAAGGGGTCGAGCAGTACTTC. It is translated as CASSPPQGVEQYF.

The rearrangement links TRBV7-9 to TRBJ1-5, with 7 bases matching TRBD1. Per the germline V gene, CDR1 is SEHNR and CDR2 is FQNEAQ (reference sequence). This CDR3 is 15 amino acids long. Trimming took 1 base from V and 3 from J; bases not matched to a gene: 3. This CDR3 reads CASSLGDRFNQPQHF. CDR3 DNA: TGTGCCAGCAGCTTAGGGGACAGATTCAATCAGCCCCAGCATTTT.

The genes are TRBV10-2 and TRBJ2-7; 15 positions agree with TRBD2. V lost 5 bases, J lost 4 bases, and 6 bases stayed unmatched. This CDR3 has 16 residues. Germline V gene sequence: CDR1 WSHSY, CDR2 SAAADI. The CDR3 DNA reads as TGCGCCAGCAGTAAGGGACTAGCGGGGGGCAATTACGAGCAGTACTTC. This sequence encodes CASSKGLAGGNYEQYF.

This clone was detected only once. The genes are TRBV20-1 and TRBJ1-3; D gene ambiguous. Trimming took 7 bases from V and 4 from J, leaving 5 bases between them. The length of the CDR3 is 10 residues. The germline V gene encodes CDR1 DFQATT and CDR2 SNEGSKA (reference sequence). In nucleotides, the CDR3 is TGCAGTGTACAGGGAAACACCATATATTTT. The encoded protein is CSVQGNTIYF.

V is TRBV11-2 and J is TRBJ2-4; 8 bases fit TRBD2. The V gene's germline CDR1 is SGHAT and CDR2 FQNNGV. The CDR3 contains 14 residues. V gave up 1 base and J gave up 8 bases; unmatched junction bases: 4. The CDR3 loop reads CASSLVREVDIQYF. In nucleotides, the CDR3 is TGTGCCAGCAGCTTAGTGCGGGAGGTGGACATTCAGTACTTC. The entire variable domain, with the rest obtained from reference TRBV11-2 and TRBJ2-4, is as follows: EAGVAQSPRYKIIEKRQSVAFWCNPISGHATLYWYQQILGQGPKLLIQFQNNGVVDDSQLPKDRFSAERLKGVDSTLKIQPAKLEDSAVYLCASSLVREVDIQYFGAGTRLSVL.

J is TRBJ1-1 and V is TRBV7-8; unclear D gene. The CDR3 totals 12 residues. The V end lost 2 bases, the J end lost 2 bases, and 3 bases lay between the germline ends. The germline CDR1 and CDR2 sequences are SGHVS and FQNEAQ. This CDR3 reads CASSLSNTEAFF. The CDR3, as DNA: TGTGCCAGCAGCTTATCAAACACTGAAGCTTTCTTT. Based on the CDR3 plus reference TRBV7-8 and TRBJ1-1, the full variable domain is GAGVSQSPRYKVAKRGQDVALRCDPISGHVSLFWYQQALGQGPEFLTYFQNEAQLDKSGLPSDRFFAERPEGSVSTLKIQRTQQEDSAVYLCASSLSNTEAFFGQGTRLTVV.

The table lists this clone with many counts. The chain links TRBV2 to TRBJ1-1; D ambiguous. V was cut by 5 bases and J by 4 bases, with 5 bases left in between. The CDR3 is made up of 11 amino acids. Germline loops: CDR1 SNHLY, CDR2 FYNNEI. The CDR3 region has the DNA TGTGCCAGCAGTCCGGGCACTGAAGCTTTCTTT. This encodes CASSPGTEAFF.

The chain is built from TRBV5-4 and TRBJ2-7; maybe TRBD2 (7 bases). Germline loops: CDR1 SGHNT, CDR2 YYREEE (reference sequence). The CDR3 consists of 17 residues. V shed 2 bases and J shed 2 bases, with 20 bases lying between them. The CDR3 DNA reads TGTGCCAGCAGCTTAGGGGGGGGGACGGACCGGACCTACGAGCAGTACTTC. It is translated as CASSLGGGTDRTYEQYF.

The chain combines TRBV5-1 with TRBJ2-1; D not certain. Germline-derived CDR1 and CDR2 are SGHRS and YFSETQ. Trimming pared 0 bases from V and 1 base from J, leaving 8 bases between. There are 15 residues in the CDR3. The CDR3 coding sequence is TGCGCCAGCAGCTTGGCCGGAGTGTCCTACAATGAGCAGTTCTTC. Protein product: CASSLAGVSYNEQFF.

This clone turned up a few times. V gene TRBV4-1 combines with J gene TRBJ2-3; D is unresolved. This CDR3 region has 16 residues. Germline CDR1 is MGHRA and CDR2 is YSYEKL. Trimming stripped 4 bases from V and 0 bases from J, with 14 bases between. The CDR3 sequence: CASSPPFPVSTDTQYF. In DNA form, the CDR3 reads TGCGCCAGCAGCCCCCCGTTTCCTGTTAGCACAGATACGCAGTATTTT.

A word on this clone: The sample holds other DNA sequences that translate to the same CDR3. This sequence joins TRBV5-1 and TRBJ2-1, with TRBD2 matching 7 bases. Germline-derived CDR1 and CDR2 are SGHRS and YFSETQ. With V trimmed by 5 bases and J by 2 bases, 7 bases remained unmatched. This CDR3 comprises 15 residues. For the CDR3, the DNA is TGCGCCAGCAGTTATCTAAGCGGGGCCTACAATGAGCAGTTCTTC. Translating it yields CASSYLSGAYNEQFF.

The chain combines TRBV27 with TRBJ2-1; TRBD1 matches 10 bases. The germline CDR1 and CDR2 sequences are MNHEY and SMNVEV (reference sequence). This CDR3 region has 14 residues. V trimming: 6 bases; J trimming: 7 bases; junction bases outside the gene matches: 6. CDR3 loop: CASSRQGAMNEQFF. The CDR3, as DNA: TGTGCCAGCAGCCGACAGGGGGCTATGAATGAGCAGTTCTTC.

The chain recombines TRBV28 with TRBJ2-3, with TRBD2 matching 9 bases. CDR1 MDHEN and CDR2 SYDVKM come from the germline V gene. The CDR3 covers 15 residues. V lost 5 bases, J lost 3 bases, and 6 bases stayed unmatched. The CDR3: CASSLRLAVTDTQYF. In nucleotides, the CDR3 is TGTGCCAGCAGTCTTAGACTAGCGGTAACAGATACGCAGTATTTT.